The 10 T cell receptor beta chains reported below all come from one sample, sequenced in a study of T cells after yellow fever vaccination. MiXCR, run by TCRdb on the 5' RACE reads, gives a single entry per CDR3 protein. The sample lists some 500,000 distinct CDR3 sequences; about 13% were seen once. The starting material was PBMCs, obtained on the day of the yellow fever booster vaccination. The receptors originated from a man aged 30 to 39 who received the YFV17D yellow fever vaccine.

This clonotype has only a few counts. This chain links TRBV11-1 with TRBJ2-4, with 9 positions matching TRBD1. Germline-derived CDR1 and CDR2 are SGHAT and FQDESV (reference sequence). This CDR3 spans 20 amino acids. The junction had 17 bases not matched to a gene; V was cut back by 5 bases and J by 0 bases. The CDR3 sequence is CASSSSRDRARDLAKNIQYF. The CDR3 DNA sequence: TGTGCCAGCAGCAGCAGCCGGGACAGGGCCCGGGACCTAGCCAAAAACATTCAGTACTTC.

The CDR3 region is CSAKSGTGINQPQHF. The CDR3 DNA reads as TGCAGTGCTAAATCCGGGACAGGTATCAATCAGCCCCAGCATTTT. J is TRBJ1-5 and V is TRBV20-1; TRBD1 aligns across 8 bases. V shed 4 bases and J 3 bases; nucleotides not matched to a gene: 8. Germline CDR1 is DFQATT and CDR2 is SNEGSKA (reference sequence). The CDR3 has 15 residues.

This clonotype was found once. This chain links TRBV4-3 with TRBJ2-3; possibly TRBD1 or TRBD2 for D (5 bases each). The CDR3 contains 15 residues. The V gene lost 3 bases and the J gene lost 3 bases, with 13 bases spanning the gap. Germline V gives CDR1 LGHNA, CDR2 YSLEER. CDR3 DNA: TGCGCCAGCAGCCAGAGGGGTGGTGGGACAGATACGCAGTATTTT. Residues: CASSQRGGGTDTQYF.

The V and J genes are TRBV5-6 and TRBJ2-5; D is unclear. Trimming shortened V by 5 bases and J by 1 base, and 12 bases separated the two germline ends. The CDR3 extends over 14 amino acids. Germline V gene lookup returns CDR1 SGHDT and CDR2 YYEEEE. The CDR3 region has the DNA TGTGCCAGCAGTTTGCCGGGTGGCCAAGAGACCCAGTACTTC. Its protein product is CASSLPGGQETQYF. Based on the CDR3 plus reference TRBV5-6 and TRBJ2-5, the full variable domain is DAGVTQSPTHLIKTRGQQVTLRCSPKSGHDTVSWYQQALGQGPQFIFQYYEEEERQRGNFPDRFSGHQFPNYSSELNVNALLLGDSALYLCASSLPGGQETQYFGPGTRLLVL.

This clonotype was recorded a few times. CDR3 DNA: TGCGCCAGCAGCTTGGTAGAGGGGGGTGGCTACGAGCAGTACTTC. It is translated as CASSLVEGGGYEQYF. This chain connects TRBV5-1 to TRBJ2-7; D could derive from TRBD1 or TRBD2 (6 bases each). This CDR3 is built from 15 residues. Germline values: CDR1 SGHRS, CDR2 YFSETQ. The V end lost 0 bases, the J end lost 3 bases, and 13 bases lay between the germline ends.

The sample holds a few counts of this clonotype. Written as DNA, the CDR3 is TGTGCCAGCAGCTTTAAGGCTAGCGGGAGGGGGAACAATGAGCAGTTCTTC. This encodes CASSFKASGRGNNEQFF. The J gene is TRBJ2-1, the V gene TRBV5-4; 12 bases are shared with TRBD2. V was pared by 2 bases and J by 5 bases, with 8 bases of the junction left unmatched. CDR1 is SGHNT, CDR2 YYREEE, per germline (reference sequence). CDR3 length equals 17 residues.

This clonotype appeared a few times. The chain is built from TRBV11-2 and TRBJ2-7, with a weak D call TRBD2 (7 bases). The CDR3 covers 14 residues. Trimming cost V 5 bases and J 5 bases, with 16 bases left between them. Germline V lookup: CDR1 SGHAT, CDR2 FQNNGV. As DNA, the CDR3 is TGTGCCAGCAGCCCTGCGGGGGCTTCCCACGAGCAGTACTTC. It specifies CASSPAGASHEQYF.

This clonotype was recorded a few times. DNA of the CDR3: TGTGCCACCAGTGAAAAAGACAGGGTACGGGCCAAAAACATTCAGTACTTC. Translating gives CATSEKDRVRAKNIQYF. The gene calls are TRBV24-1 and TRBJ2-4; the match to TRBD1 covers 7 bases. The germline gives CDR1 KGHDR, CDR2 SFDVKD. The CDR3 spans 17 residues. V dropped 4 bases and J dropped 1; count of bases not matched to a gene: 9.

This clonotype turned up a few times. The chain couples TRBV2 to TRBJ2-2; 12 bases match TRBD2. CDR1 and CDR2 (germline): SNHLY, FYNNEI. The CDR3 totals 18 residues. V dropped 5 bases and J dropped 0; count of bases not matched to a gene: 7. The CDR3 loop is CASSSPGLAGTNTGELFF. CDR3 coding DNA: TGTGCCAGCAGTTCACCGGGACTAGCGGGTACGAACACCGGGGAGCTGTTTTTT.

This clonotype showed up just a few times. The J gene is TRBJ2-1, the V gene TRBV20-1, with a possible D match to TRBD2 (6 bases). The CDR3 runs to 13 residues. CDR1 and CDR2 from the germline V gene are DFQATT and SNEGSKA (reference sequence). CDR3 sequence reads: CSHQSGGRNEQFF. In DNA, the CDR3 is TGCAGCCACCAAAGCGGAGGGAGGAATGAGCAGTTCTTC.